The T cell receptor delta chain under discussion was sequenced for a study of γδ T cells in repeated Plasmodium falciparum infection. For the study at large: The natural-infection arm compared Malian children under seasonal malaria with matched Australian children.

Details on this clone: Its antigen is undetermined. One base separates it from a far larger clone, so it is likely a read error. Distinct nucleotide sequences in the sample also encode this CDR3.

TCRdb re-called the multiplex PCR reads via CATT. The sample holds over 55,000 delta-chain clones; over 1.5% are singletons and the top ten take 15%. Gammadelta T cells were flow-sorted from PBMC into Vgamma9/Vdelta2+ and Vdelta2-negative populations for bulk analysis. This CDR3 has 19 amino acids. Germline V gives CDR1 TVYSNPD, CDR2 GDNSRS (reference sequence). Study-wide results and caveats: Donors in Mali lived in a small rural village, largely one ethnic group.

The J gene has no call, while the V gene is TRDV3; TRDD3, the table's D call, lacks a check against the DNA. Sequencing was done on a sample of gamma-delta T cells from blood. This TCR derives from a pool of human donors (malaria-infected and uninfected, not separated). The CDR3 loop is CASTNSRPFYWGTHKELIF. In DNA form, the CDR3 reads TGTGCCTCCACTAATTCCCGCCCTTTCTACTGGGGGACCCATAAAGAGCTCATCTTT.